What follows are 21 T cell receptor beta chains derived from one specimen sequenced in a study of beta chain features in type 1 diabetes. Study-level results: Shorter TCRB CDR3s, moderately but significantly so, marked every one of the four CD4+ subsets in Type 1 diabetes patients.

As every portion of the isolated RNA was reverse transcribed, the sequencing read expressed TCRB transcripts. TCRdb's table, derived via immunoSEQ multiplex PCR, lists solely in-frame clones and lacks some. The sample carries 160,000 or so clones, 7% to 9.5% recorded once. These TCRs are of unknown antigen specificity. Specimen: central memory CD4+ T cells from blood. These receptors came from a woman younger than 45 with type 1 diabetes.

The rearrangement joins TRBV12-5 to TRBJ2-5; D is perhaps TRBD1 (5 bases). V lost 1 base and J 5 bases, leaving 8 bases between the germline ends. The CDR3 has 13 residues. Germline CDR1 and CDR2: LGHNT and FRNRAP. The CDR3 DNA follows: TGTGCTAGTGGTTTGGGTGCAGGGGAGACCCAGTACTTC. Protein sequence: CASGLGAGETQYF.

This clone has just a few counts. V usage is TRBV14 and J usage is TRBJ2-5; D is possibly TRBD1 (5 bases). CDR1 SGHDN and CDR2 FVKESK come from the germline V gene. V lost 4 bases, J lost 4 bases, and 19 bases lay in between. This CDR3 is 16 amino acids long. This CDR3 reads CASSPGAPQPSETQYF. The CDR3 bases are TGTGCCAGCAGCCCTGGGGCCCCCCAGCCCTCAGAGACCCAGTACTTC. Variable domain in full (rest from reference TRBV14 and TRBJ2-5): EAGVTQFPSHSVIEKGQTVTLRCDPISGHDNLYWYRRVMGKEIKFLLHFVKESKQDESGMPNNRFLAERTGGTYSTLKVQPAELEDSGVYFCASSPGAPQPSETQYFGPGTRLLVL.

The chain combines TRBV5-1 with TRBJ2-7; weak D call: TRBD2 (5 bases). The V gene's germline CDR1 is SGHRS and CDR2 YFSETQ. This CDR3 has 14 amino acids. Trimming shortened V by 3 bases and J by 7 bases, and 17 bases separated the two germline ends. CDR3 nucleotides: TGCGCCAGCAGCTCCGGGGTTTACGAGGAAGAGCAGTACTTC. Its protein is CASSSGVYEEEQYF.

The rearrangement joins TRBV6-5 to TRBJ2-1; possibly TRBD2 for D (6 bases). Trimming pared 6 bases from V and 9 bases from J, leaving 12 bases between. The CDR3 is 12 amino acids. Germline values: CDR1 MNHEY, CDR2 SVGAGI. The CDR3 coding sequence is TGTGCCAGCAGGCGGGGTCTGGTTGAGCAGTTCTTC. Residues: CASRRGLVEQFF.

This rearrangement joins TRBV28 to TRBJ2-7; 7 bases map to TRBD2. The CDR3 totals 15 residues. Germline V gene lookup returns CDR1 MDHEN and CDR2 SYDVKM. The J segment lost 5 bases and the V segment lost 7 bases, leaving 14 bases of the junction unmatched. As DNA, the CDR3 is TGTGCCAGCACCGGGGGAGCGGGAACGATCCACGAGCAGTACTTC. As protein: CASTGGAGTIHEQYF. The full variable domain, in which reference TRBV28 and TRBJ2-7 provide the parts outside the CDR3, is DVKVTQSSRYLVKRTGEKVFLECVQDMDHENMFWYRQDPGLGLRLIYFSYDVKMKEKGDIPEGYSVSREKKERFSLILESASTNQTSMYLCASTGGAGTIHEQYFGPGTRLTVT.

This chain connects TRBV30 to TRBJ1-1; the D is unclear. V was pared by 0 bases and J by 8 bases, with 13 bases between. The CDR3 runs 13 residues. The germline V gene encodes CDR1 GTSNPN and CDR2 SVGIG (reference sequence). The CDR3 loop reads CAWSVQWVDEAFF. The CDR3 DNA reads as TGTGCCTGGAGTGTACAGTGGGTCGACGAAGCTTTCTTT. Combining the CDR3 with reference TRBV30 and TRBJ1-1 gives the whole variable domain SQTIHQWPATLVQPVGSPLSLECTVEGTSNPNLYWYRQAAGRGLQLLFYSVGIGQISSEVPQNLSASRPQDRQFILSSKKLLLSDSGFYLCAWSVQWVDEAFFGQGTRLTVV.

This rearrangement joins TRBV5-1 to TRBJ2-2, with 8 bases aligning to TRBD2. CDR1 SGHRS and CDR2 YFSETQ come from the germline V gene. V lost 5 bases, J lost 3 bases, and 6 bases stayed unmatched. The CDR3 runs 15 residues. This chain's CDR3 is CASSYAGGDTGELFF. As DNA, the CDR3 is TGCGCCAGCAGTTACGCGGGAGGAGACACCGGGGAGCTGTTTTTT.

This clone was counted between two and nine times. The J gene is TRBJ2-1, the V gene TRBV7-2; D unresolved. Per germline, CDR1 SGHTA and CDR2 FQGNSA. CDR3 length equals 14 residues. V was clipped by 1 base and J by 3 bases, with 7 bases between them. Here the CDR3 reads CASSLGSDYNEQFF. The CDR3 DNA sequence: TGTGCCAGCAGCTTAGGGAGTGACTACAATGAGCAGTTCTTC.

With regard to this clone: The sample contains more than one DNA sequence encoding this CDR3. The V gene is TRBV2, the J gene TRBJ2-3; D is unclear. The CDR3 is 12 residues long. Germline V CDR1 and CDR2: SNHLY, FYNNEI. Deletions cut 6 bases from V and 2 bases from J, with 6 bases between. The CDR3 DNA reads TGTGCCAGCAGGCGTATCACAGATACGCAGTATTTT. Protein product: CASRRITDTQYF. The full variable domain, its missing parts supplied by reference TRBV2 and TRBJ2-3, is EPEVTQTPSHQVTQMGQEVILRCVPISNHLYFYWYRQILGQKVEFLVSFYNNEISEKSEIFDDQFSVERPDGSNFTLKIRSTKLEDSAMYFCASRRITDTQYFGPGTRLTVL.

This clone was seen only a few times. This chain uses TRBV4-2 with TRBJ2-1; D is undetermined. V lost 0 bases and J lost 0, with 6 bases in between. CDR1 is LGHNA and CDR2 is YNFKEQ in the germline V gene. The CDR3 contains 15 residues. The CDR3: CASSQEQSSYNEQFF. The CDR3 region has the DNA TGTGCCAGCAGCCAAGAACAAAGCTCCTACAATGAGCAGTTCTTC.

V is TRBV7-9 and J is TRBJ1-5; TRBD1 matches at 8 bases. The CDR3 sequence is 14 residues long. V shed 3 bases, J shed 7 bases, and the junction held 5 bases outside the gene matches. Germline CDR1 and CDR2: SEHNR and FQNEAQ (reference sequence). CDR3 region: CASSFEAGGQPQHF. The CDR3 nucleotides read TGTGCCAGCAGCTTCGAGGCAGGGGGCCAGCCCCAGCATTTT.

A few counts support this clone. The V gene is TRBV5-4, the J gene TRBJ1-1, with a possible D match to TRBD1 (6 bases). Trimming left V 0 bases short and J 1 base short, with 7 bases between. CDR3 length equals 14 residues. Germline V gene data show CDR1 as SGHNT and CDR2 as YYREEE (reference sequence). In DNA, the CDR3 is TGTGCCAGCAGCTTGGACAGGGAGAACACTGAAGCTTTCTTT. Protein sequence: CASSLDRENTEAFF.

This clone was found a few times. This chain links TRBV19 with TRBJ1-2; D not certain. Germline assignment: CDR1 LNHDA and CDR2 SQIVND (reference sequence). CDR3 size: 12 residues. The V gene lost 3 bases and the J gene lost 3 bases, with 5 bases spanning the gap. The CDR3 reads CASSIRYYGYTF. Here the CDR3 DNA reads TGTGCCAGTAGTATTCGGTACTATGGCTACACCTTC. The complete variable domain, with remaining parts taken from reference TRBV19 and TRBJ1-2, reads DGGITQSPKYLFRKEGQNVTLSCEQNLNHDAMYWYRQDPGQGLRLIYYSQIVNDFQKGDIAEGYSVSREKKESFPLTVTSAQKNPTAFYLCASSIRYYGYTFGSGTRLTVV.

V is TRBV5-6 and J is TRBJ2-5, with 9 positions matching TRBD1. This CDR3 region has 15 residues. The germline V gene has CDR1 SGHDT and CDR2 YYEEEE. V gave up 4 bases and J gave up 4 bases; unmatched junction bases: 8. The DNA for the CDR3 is TGTGCCAGCAGCATCACCGGGACAGGGTCAGAGACCCAGTACTTC. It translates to CASSITGTGSETQYF.

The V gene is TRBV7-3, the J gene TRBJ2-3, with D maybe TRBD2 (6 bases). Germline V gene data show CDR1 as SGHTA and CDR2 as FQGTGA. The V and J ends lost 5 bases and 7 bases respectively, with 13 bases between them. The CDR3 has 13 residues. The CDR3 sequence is CASSTKEGNTQYF. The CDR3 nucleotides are TGTGCCAGCAGCACCAAGGAGGGGAATACGCAGTATTTT.

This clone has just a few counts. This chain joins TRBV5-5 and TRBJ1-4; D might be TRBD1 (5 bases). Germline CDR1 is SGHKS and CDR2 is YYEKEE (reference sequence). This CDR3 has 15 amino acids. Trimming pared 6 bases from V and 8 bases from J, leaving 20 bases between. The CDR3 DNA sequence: TGTGCCAGCACGCTAGGTGGGGGGGGTGGCGAAAAACTGTTTTTT. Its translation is CASTLGGGGGEKLFF. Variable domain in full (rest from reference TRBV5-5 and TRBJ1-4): DAGVTQSPTHLIKTRGQQVTLRCSPISGHKSVSWYQQVLGQGPQFIFQYYEKEERGRGNFPDRFSARQFPNYSSELNVNALLLGDSALYLCASTLGGGGGEKLFFGSGTQLSVL.

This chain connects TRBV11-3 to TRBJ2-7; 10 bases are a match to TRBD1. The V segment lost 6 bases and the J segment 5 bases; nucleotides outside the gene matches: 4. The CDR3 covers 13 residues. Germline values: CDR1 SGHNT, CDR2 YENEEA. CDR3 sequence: CASRRGQGNEQYF. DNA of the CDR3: TGTGCCAGCAGACGGGGACAGGGGAACGAGCAGTACTTC.

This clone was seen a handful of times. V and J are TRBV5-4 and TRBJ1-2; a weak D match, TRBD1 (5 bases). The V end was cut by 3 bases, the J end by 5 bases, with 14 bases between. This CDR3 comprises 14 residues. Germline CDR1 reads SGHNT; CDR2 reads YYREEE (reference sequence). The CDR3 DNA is TGTGCCAGCAGCTATAGGGCGCAGGGTTATGGCTACACCTTC. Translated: CASSYRAQGYGYTF. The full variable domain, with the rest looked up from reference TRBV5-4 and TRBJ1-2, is ETGVTQSPTHLIKTRGQQVTLRCSSQSGHNTVSWYQQALGQGPQFIFQYYREEENGRGNFPPRFSGLQFPNYSSELNVNALELDDSALYLCASSYRAQGYGYTFGSGTRLTVV.

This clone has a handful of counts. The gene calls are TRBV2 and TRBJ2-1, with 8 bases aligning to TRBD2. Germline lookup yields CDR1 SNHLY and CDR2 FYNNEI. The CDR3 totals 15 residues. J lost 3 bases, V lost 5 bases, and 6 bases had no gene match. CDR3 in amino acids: CASSWREEFYNEQFF. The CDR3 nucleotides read TGTGCCAGCAGTTGGCGGGAGGAATTCTACAATGAGCAGTTCTTC.

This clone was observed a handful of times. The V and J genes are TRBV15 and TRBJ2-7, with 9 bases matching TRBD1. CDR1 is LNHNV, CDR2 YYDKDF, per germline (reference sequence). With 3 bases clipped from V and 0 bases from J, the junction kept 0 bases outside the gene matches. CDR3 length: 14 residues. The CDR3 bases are TGTGCCACCAGCAGGACAGGGGGCTCCTACGAGCAGTACTTC. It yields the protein CATSRTGGSYEQYF.

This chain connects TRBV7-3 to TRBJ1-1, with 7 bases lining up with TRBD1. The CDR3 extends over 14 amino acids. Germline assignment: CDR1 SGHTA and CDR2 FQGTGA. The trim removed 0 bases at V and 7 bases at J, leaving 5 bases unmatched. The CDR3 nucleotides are TGTGCCAGCAGCTTAACAGGGGGCTATGGTGAAGCTTTCTTT. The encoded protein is CASSLTGGYGEAFF.